This entry describes one T cell receptor (beta chain). With V trimmed by 2 bases and J by 5 bases, 14 bases remained unmatched. CDR1 and CDR2 from the germline V gene are GTSNPN and SVGIG (reference sequence). This CDR3 region has 16 residues. This record belongs to a study of blood T cell repertoires in COVID-19. In the study overall: COVID-19 samples, acute and convalescent, were from the United States, Italy and Spain. From T cells, B-cell-depleted T cells, or PBMCs came the material, which was cDNA or gDNA.

Authors' processing steps: The assay estimated nucleated cells by amplifying reference gene primers. Measured with immunoSEQ multiplex PCR; TCRdb has only the in-frame clones, and not every one. The V and J calls and clone size are taken from that table; D and trimming were inferred from the DNA. Of about 250,000 clones in the sample, about 91% were seen once. The gene calls are TRBV30 and TRBJ2-5, with 7 positions matching TRBD2. The source is a woman between 25 and 40 years old with COVID-19, enrolled during active disease. The sequenced sample was peripheral blood. The CDR3 loop is CAWSSMGGELGETQYF. CDR3 DNA sequence: TGTGCCTGGAGTTCAATGGGGGGGGAGCTAGGGGAGACCCAGTACTTC.